This T cell receptor beta chain was documented in a study of T-cell reconstitution after alpha-beta-depleted transplantation in children. Preparing the TCRbeta library involved the use of unique molecular identifiers. TCRdb reprocessed the PCR reads with MiXCR, giving one entry per CDR3 protein. The sample yields 45,000 to 60,000 distinct CDR3 sequences, approximately 52% seen once. Study-level findings and limits: Several hundred rapidly expanded clones from non-depleted graft cells reportedly supplied alpha-beta T cells about two months post-transplant.

Trimming took 2 bases from V and 7 from J, leaving 15 bases between them. Germline V gives CDR1 SGHTA, CDR2 FQGNSA. The CDR3 is 14 amino acids. This clonotype was counted a few times. The antigen is undetermined. The clonotype comes from a boy under three years old with SCID, due to receive a stem cell transplant. The sample here was peripheral blood, taken before TCRalphabeta/CD19-depleted stem cell transplant. The rearrangement links TRBV7-2 to TRBJ2-7; D is perhaps TRBD1 or TRBD2 (5 bases each). CDR3 region: CASSLINGGGEQYF. The DNA for the CDR3 is TGTGCCAGCAGCTTAATCAATGGGGGTGGTGAGCAGTACTTC.